These 7 T cell receptor beta chains were sequenced from one sample in a study of cytomegalovirus exposure and HLA in healthy donors. Amplification used 60 Vbeta primers and 13 Jbeta primers. Libraries were prepared by immunoSEQ multiplex PCR; TCRdb keeps only in-frame clonotypes and omits some of them. The table includes about 190,000 clones, over 60% detected once. The sequencing input was PBMCs. The receptor set was obtained from a woman in her thirties or forties in good health and CMV-seronegative.

V and J are TRBV7-2 and TRBJ2-5; the D gene is possibly TRBD2 (6 bases). V dropped 5 bases and J dropped 5 bases, with 15 bases sitting between them. CDR3 length: 14 amino acids. Germline lookup yields CDR1 SGHTA and CDR2 FQGNSA. The CDR3 bases are TGTGCCAGCAGCAAACGGAGGGAAGGGGAGACCCAGTACTTC. Its protein product is CASSKRREGETQYF.

The CDR3 region is CASSVRGSGSGYTGELFF. DNA for the CDR3: TGTGCCAGCAGCGTTCGGGGGAGCGGGAGTGGGTACACCGGGGAGCTGTTTTTT. The chain recombines TRBV9 with TRBJ2-2; 8 nucleotides match TRBD2. Unmatched junction bases numbered 12, after V lost 2 bases and J lost 3 bases. CDR1 is SGDLS and CDR2 is YYNGEE in the germline V gene. CDR3 length: 18 amino acids. Full variable domain (remainder filled in from reference TRBV9 and TRBJ2-2): DSGVTQTPKHLITATGQRVTLRCSPRSGDLSVYWYQQSLDQGLQFLIQYYNGEERAKGNILERFSAQQFPDLHSELNLSSLELGDSALYFCASSVRGSGSGYTGELFFGEGSRLTVL.

The table lists this clone with a count of one. The V and J genes are TRBV5-1 and TRBJ1-1; D is perhaps TRBD1 (5 bases). The CDR3 has 14 residues. CDR1 and CDR2 from the germline V gene are SGHRS and YFSETQ. Trimming removed 0 bases at V and 4 bases at J, with 10 bases between. Here the CDR3 reads CASSLVGGGTEAFF. CDR3 DNA: TGCGCCAGCAGCTTGGTCGGGGGAGGCACTGAAGCTTTCTTT. Full variable domain (rest looked up from reference TRBV5-1 and TRBJ1-1): KAGVTQTPRYLIKTRGQQVTLSCSPISGHRSVSWYQQTPGQGLQFLFEYFSETQRNKGNFPGRFSGRQFSNSRSEMNVSTLELGDSALYLCASSLVGGGTEAFFGQGTRLTVV.

The V gene is TRBV7-6, the J gene TRBJ2-7; 13 bases map to TRBD2. This CDR3 contains 15 residues. The V segment lost 4 bases and the J segment 2 bases; nucleotides outside the gene matches: 2. Germline CDR1 reads SGHVS; CDR2 reads FNYEAQ. In DNA, the CDR3 is TGTGCCAGCAGCTCGGGACTAGCGGGACCCTACGAGCAGTACTTC. This gives the protein CASSSGLAGPYEQYF.

The chain recombines TRBV19 with TRBJ1-1; D is perhaps TRBD1 (5 bases). The length of the CDR3 is 15 residues. Germline assignment: CDR1 LNHDA and CDR2 SQIVND (reference sequence). The V gene lost 6 bases and the J gene lost 3 bases, with 17 bases spanning the gap. The CDR3: CASSGRGGRDTEAFF. DNA of the CDR3: TGTGCCAGTAGCGGAAGGGGCGGTCGTGACACTGAAGCTTTCTTT. The full variable domain, with the rest looked up from reference TRBV19 and TRBJ1-1, is DGGITQSPKYLFRKEGQNVTLSCEQNLNHDAMYWYRQDPGQGLRLIYYSQIVNDFQKGDIAEGYSVSREKKESFPLTVTSAQKNPTAFYLCASSGRGGRDTEAFFGQGTRLTVV.

This clone was found once. This chain joins TRBV19 and TRBJ1-6; D possibly corresponds to TRBD1 (5 bases). The germline gives CDR1 LNHDA, CDR2 SQIVND (reference sequence). Between the trimmed V and J ends, which lost 5 bases and 10 bases, there was a span of 21 bases. The CDR3 sequence is 16 residues long. DNA for the CDR3: TGTGCCAGTAGTGCTCACTCGGGGCAGGGAGGGTCACCCCTCCACTTT. It specifies CASSAHSGQGGSPLHF. The full variable domain, with the rest looked up from reference TRBV19 and TRBJ1-6, is DGGITQSPKYLFRKEGQNVTLSCEQNLNHDAMYWYRQDPGQGLRLIYYSQIVNDFQKGDIAEGYSVSREKKESFPLTVTSAQKNPTAFYLCASSAHSGQGGSPLHFGNGTRLTVT.

The V call is TRBV6-5, the J call TRBJ1-2, with D possibly TRBD1 on 6 matching bases. This CDR3 has 15 amino acids. Germline loops: CDR1 MNHEY, CDR2 SVGAGI. V was pared by 6 bases and J by 4 bases, with 18 bases between. CDR3 nucleotides: TGTGCCAGCAGCCCGAACAGGGATTGGATCTATGGCTACACCTTC. It codes for CASSPNRDWIYGYTF.